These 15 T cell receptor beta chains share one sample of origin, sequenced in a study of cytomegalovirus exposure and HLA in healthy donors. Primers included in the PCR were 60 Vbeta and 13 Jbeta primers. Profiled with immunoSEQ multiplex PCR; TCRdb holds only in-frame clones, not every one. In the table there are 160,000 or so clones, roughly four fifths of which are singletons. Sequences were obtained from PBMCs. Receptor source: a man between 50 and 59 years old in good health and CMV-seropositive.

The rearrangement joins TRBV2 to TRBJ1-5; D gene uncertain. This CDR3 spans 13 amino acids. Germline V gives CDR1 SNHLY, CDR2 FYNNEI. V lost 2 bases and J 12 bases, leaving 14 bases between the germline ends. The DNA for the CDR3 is TGTGCCAGCAGTGAATATTTGTTAGCGGTCCAGCATTTT. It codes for CASSEYLLAVQHF.

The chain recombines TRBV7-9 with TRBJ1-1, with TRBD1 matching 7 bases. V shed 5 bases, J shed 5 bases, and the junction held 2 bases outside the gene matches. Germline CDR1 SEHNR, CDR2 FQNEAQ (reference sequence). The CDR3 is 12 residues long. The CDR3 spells CASSMTGTEAFF. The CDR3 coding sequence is TGTGCCAGCAGCATGACAGGGACTGAAGCTTTCTTT.

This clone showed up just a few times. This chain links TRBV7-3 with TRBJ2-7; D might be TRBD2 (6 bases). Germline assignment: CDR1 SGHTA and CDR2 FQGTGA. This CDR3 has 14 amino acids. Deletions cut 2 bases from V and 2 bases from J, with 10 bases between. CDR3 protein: CASSLGGSAYEQYF. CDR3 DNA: TGTGCCAGCAGCTTAGGAGGGTCAGCCTACGAGCAGTACTTC.

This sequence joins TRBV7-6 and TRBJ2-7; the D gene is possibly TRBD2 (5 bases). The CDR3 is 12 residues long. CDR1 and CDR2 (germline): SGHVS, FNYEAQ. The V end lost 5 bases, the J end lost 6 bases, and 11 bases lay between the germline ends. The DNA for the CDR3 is TGTGCCAGCAGCCCCGCTAGCTCCGAGCAGTACTTC. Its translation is CASSPASSEQYF.

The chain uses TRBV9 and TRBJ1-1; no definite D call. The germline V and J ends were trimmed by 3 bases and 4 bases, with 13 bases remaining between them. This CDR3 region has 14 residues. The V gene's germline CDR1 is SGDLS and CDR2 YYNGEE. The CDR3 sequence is CASSGGPESTEAFF. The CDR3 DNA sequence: TGTGCCAGCAGCGGAGGGCCTGAATCCACTGAAGCTTTCTTT.

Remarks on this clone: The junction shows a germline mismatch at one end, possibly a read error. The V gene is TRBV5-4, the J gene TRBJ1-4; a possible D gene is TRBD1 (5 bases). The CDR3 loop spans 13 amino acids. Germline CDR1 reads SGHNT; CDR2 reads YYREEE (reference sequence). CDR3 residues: CASSFQGGEKLLF. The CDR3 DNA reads TGTGCCAGCAGTTTTCAGGGAGGGGAAAAACTGCTTTTT.

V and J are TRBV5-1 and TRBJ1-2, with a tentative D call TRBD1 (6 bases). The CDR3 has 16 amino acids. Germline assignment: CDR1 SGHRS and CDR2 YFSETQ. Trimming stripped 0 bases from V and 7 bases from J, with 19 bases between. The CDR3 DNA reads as TGCGCCAGCAGCTTGGCGAGGATACAGGGATCAAGTGGCTACACCTTC. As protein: CASSLARIQGSSGYTF.

CDR3 sequence: CASSLGQTNQPQHF. The CDR3 DNA is TGTGCCAGCAGCTTAGGACAGACTAATCAGCCCCAGCATTTT. This chain joins TRBV7-2 and TRBJ1-5, with D perhaps TRBD1 (5 bases). V lost 1 base, J lost 4 bases, and 8 bases lay in between. The CDR3 covers 14 residues. Germline V CDR1 and CDR2: SGHTA, FQGNSA.

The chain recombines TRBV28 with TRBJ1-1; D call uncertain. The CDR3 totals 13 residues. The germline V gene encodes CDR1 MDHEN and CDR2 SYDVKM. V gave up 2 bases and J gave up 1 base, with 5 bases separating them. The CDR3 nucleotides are TGTGCCAGCAGTTTAGGCTCGAACACTGAAGCTTTCTTT. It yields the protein CASSLGSNTEAFF.

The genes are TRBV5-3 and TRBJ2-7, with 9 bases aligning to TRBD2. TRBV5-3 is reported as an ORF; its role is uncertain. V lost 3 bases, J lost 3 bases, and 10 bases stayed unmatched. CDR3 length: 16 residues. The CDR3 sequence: CARSWGLAKDRYEQYF. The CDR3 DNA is TGTGCCAGAAGCTGGGGACTAGCAAAAGATCGCTACGAGCAGTACTTC.

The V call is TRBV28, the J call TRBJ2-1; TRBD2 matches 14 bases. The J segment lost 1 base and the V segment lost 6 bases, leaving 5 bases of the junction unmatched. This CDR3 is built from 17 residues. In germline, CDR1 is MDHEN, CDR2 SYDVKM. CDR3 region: CASSLGLAGGSYNEQFF. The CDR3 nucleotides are TGTGCCAGCAGCTTAGGACTAGCGGGGGGTTCCTACAATGAGCAGTTCTTC. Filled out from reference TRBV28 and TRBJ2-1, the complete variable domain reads DVKVTQSSRYLVKRTGEKVFLECVQDMDHENMFWYRQDPGLGLRLIYFSYDVKMKEKGDIPEGYSVSREKKERFSLILESASTNQTSMYLCASSLGLAGGSYNEQFFGPGTRLTVL.

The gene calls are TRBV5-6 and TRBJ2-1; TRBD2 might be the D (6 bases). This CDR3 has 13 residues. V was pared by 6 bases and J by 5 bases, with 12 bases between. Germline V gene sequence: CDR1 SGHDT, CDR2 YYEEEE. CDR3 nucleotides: TGTGCCAGCAATTCGCGGGAACACAATGAGCAGTTCTTC. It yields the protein CASNSREHNEQFF.

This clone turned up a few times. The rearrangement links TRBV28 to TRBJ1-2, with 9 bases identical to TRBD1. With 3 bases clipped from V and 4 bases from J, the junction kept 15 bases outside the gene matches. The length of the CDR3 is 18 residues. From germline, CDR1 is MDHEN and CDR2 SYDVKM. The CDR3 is CASSLIGTGIPGTYGYTF. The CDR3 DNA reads TGTGCCAGCAGTTTGATCGGGACAGGGATCCCCGGAACCTATGGCTACACCTTC.

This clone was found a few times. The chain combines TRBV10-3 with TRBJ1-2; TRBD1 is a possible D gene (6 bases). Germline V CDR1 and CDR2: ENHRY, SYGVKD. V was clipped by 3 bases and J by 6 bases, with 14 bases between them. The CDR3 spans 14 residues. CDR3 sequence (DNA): TGTGCCATCAGTGAACAACAGGGATTAAATGGCTACACCTTC. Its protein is CAISEQQGLNGYTF.

DNA for the CDR3: TGTGCCAGTAGTCTAAGGGGTGGGCTCGGGCAATCCAGCGAGCAGTACTTC. Protein sequence: CASSLRGGLGQSSEQYF. This chain joins TRBV19 and TRBJ2-7; weak D call: TRBD1 (5 bases). V was cut by 5 bases and J by 6 bases, with 26 bases left in between. The CDR3 consists of 17 residues. CDR1 is LNHDA and CDR2 is SQIVND in the germline V gene (reference sequence).